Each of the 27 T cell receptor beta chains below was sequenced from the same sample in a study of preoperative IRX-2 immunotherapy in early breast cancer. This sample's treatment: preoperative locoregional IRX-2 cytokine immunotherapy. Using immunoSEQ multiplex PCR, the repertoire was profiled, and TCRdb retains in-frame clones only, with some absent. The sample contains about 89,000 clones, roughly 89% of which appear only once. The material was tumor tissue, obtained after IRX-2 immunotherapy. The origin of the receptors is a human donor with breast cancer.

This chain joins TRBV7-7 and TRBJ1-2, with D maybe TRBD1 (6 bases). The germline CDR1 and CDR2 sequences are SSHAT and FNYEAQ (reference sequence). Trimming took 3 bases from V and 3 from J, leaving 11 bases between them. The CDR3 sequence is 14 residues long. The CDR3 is CASSLQGRDYGYTF. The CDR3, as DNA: TGTGCCAGCAGCTTGCAGGGGAGGGACTATGGCTACACCTTC.

CDR3 DNA: TGTGCCAGCTCAGGGGACAACTATGGCTACACCTTC. Translated: CASSGDNYGYTF. This sequence joins TRBV18 and TRBJ1-2; possibly TRBD1 for D (5 bases). The germline V and J ends were trimmed by 5 bases and 2 bases, with 6 bases remaining between them. Germline V gives CDR1 KGHSH, CDR2 LQKENI. The CDR3 has 12 residues.

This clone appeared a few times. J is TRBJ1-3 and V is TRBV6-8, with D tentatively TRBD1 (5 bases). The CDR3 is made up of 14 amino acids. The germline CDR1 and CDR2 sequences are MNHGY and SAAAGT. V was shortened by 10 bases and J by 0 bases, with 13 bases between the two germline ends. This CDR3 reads CAIGTGYSGNTIYF. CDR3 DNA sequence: TGTGCCATCGGGACGGGGTACTCTGGAAACACCATATATTTT.

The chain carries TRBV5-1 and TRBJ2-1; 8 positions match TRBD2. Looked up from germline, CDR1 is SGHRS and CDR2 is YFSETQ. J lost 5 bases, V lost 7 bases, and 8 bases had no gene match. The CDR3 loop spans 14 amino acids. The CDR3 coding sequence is TGCGCCAGCGGGTCTATGCGGGAGGACAATGAGCAGTTCTTC. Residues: CASGSMREDNEQFF.

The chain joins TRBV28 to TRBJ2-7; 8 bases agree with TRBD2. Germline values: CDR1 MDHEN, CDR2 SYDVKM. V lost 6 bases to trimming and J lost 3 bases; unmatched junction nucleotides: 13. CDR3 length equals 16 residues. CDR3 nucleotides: TGTGCCAGCAGCCCCAGCGGGAGCGGCGCAAACTACGAGCAGTACTTC. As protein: CASSPSGSGANYEQYF.

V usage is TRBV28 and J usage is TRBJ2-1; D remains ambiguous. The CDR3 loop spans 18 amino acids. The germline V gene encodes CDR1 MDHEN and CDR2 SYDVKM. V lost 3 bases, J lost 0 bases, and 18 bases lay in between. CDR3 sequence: CASSFNVGQRHSYNEQFF. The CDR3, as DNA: TGTGCCAGCAGTTTTAATGTTGGGCAGCGTCACTCCTACAATGAGCAGTTCTTC. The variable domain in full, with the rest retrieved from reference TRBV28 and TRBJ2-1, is DVKVTQSSRYLVKRTGEKVFLECVQDMDHENMFWYRQDPGLGLRLIYFSYDVKMKEKGDIPEGYSVSREKKERFSLILESASTNQTSMYLCASSFNVGQRHSYNEQFFGPGTRLTVL.

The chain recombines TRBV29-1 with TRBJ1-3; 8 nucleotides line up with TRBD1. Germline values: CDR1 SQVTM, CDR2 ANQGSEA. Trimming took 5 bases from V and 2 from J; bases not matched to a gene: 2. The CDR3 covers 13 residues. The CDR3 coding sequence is TGCAGCGTTCGACAGGGGACTGGAAACACCATATATTTT. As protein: CSVRQGTGNTIYF.

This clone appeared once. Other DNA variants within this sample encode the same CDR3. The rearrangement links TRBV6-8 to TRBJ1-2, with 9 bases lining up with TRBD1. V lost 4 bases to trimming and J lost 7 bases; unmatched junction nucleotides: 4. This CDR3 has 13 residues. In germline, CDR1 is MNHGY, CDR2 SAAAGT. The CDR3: CASSSDRGSGYTF. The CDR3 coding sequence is TGTGCCAGCAGTTCGGACAGGGGCTCTGGCTACACCTTC.

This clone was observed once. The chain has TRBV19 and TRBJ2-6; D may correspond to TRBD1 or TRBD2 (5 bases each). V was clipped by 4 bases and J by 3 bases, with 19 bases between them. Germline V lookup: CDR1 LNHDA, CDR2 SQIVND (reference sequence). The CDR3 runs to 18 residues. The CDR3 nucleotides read TGTGCCAGTAGTACCCGGGACGGAGTTTTGCGTGGGGCCAACGTCCTGACTTTC. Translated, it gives CASSTRDGVLRGANVLTF.

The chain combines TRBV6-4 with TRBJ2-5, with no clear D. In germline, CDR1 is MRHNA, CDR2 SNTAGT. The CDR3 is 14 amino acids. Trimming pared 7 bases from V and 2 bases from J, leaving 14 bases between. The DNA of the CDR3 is TGTGCCAGCAAATCCCCCAGCCTTCAAGAGACCCAGTACTTC. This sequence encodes CASKSPSLQETQYF.

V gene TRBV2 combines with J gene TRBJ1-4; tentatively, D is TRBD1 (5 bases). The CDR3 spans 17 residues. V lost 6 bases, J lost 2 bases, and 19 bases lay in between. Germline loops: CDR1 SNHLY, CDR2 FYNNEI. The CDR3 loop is CASSWEQGGATNEKLFF. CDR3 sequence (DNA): TGTGCCAGCAGCTGGGAGCAGGGAGGAGCGACTAATGAAAAACTGTTTTTT.

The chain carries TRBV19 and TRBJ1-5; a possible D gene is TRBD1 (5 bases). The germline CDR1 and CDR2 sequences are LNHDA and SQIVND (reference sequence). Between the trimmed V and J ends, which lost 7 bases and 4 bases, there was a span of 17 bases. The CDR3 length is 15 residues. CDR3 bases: TGTGCCAGTATTAGGGATTCAGGGCAAAATCAGCCCCAGCATTTT. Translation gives CASIRDSGQNQPQHF. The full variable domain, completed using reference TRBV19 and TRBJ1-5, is DGGITQSPKYLFRKEGQNVTLSCEQNLNHDAMYWYRQDPGQGLRLIYYSQIVNDFQKGDIAEGYSVSREKKESFPLTVTSAQKNPTAFYLCASIRDSGQNQPQHFGDGTRLSIL.

In nucleotides, the CDR3 is TGTGCCAGCTCACCACGGGGGTACCAAGAGACCCAGTACTTC. This sequence encodes CASSPRGYQETQYF. V usage is TRBV18 and J usage is TRBJ2-5; TRBD1 or TRBD2 may be the D gene (5 bases each). CDR1 is KGHSH and CDR2 is LQKENI in the germline V gene. V lost 1 base and J lost 0, with 6 bases in between. This CDR3 region has 14 residues.

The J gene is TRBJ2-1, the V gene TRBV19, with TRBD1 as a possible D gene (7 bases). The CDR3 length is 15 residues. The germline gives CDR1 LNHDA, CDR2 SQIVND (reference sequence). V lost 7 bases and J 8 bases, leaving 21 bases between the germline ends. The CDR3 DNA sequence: TGTGCCAGTACCCAATTAACCCAGGGGGGCGATGAGCAGTTCTTC. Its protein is CASTQLTQGGDEQFF.

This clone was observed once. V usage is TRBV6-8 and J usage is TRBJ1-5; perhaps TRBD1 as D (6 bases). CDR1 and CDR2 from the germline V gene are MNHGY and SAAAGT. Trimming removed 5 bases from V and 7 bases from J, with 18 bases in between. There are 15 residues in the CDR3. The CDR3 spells CASSVVRGERQPQHF. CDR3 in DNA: TGTGCCAGCAGTGTCGTCAGGGGCGAGCGACAGCCCCAGCATTTT.

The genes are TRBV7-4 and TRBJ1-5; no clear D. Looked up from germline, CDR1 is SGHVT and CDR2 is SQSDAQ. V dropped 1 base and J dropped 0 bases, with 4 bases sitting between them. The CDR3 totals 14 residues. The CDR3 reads CASSLDRSNQPQHF. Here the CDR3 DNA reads TGTGCCAGCAGCTTAGACCGTAGCAATCAGCCCCAGCATTTT.

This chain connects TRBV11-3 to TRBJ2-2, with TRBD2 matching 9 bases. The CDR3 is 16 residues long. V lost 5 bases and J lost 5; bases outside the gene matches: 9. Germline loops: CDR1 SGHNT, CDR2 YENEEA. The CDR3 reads CASSPALAGGTGELFF. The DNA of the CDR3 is TGTGCCAGCAGCCCCGCTTTGGCGGGAGGGACCGGGGAGCTGTTTTTT.

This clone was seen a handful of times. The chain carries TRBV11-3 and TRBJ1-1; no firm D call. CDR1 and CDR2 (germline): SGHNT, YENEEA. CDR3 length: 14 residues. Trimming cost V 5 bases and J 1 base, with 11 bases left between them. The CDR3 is CASSVPTANTEAFF. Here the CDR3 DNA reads TGTGCCAGCAGCGTACCTACAGCGAACACTGAAGCTTTCTTT.

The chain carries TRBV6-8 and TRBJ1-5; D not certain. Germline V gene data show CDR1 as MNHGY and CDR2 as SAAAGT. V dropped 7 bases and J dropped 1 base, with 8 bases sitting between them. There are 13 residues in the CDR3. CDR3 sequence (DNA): TGTGCCAGCACCGACTGGAGCAATCAGCCCCAGCATTTT. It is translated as CASTDWSNQPQHF.

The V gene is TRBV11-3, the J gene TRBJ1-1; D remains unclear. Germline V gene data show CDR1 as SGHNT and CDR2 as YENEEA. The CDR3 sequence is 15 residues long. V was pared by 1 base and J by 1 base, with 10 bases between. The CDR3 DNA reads TGTGCCAGCAGCTTAGGTACGGGGAGGAACACTGAAGCTTTCTTT. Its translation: CASSLGTGRNTEAFF.

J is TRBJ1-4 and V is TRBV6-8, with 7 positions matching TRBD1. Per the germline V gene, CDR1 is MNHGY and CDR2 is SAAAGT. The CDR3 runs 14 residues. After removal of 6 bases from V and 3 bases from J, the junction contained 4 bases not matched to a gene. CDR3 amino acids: CASRAGTANEKLFF. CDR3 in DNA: TGTGCCAGCAGGGCCGGGACAGCTAATGAAAAACTGTTTTTT.

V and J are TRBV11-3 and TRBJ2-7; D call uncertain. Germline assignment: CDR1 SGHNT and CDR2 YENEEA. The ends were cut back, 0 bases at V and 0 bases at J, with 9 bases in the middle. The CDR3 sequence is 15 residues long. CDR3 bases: TGTGCCAGCAGCTTAGAAAGTGGTTTCTCCTACGAGCAGTACTTC. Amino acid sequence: CASSLESGFSYEQYF.

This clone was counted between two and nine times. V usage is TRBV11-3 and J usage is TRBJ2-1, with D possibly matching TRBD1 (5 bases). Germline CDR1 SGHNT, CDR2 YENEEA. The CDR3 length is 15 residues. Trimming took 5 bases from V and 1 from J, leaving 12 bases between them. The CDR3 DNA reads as TGTGCCAGCAGCCTACCAGGGATTTCCTACAATGAGCAGTTCTTC. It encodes CASSLPGISYNEQFF.

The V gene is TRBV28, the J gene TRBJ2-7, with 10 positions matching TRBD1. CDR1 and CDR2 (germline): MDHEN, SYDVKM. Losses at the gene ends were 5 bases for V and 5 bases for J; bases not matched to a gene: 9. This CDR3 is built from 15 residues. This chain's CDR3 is CASSPPGTGVHEQYF. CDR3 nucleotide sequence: TGTGCCAGCAGTCCCCCCGGGACAGGGGTCCACGAGCAGTACTTC.

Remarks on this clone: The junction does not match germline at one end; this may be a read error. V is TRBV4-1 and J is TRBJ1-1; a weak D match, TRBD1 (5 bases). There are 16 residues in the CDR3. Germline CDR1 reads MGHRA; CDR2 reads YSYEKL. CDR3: CTSSQEAGRWDTEAFF. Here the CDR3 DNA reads TGCACCAGCAGCCAAGAGGCAGGGCGATGGGACACTGAAGCTTTCTTT.

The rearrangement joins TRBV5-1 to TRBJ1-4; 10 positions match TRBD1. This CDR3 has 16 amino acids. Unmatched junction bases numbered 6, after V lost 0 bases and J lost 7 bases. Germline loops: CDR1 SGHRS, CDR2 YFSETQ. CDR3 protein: CASSLARQGAGEKLFF. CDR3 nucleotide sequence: TGCGCCAGCAGCTTGGCCAGACAGGGGGCTGGTGAAAAACTGTTTTTT.

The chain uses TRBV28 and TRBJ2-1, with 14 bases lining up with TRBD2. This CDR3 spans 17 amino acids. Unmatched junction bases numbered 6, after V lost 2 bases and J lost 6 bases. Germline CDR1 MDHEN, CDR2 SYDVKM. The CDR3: CASSLLGLAGGGNEQFF. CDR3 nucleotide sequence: TGTGCCAGCAGTTTACTCGGACTAGCGGGAGGTGGCAATGAGCAGTTCTTC. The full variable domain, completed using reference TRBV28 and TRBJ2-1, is DVKVTQSSRYLVKRTGEKVFLECVQDMDHENMFWYRQDPGLGLRLIYFSYDVKMKEKGDIPEGYSVSREKKERFSLILESASTNQTSMYLCASSLLGLAGGGNEQFFGPGTRLTVL.